This entry lists 2 T cell receptor beta chains sequenced from one sample in a study of blood T cells in healthy people across ages. Next came a second PCR, run for about 7 to 12 cycles, which used a sample-barcoded 5' primer along with a J-beta primer mix. TCRdb re-called the 5' RACE reads with MiXCR, one entry per CDR3 protein. This sample has roughly 700,000 distinct CDR3 sequences, with about 30% found just once. Sample: blood. The receptor set was obtained from a woman older than 75 in good health.

A few counts support this clonotype. The gene calls are TRBV28 and TRBJ2-2; 10 nucleotides match TRBD1. Germline trimming cut 6 bases from V and 5 bases from J; bases unmatched to any gene: 3. The CDR3 is made up of 14 amino acids. CDR1 is MDHEN, CDR2 SYDVKM, per germline. The CDR3 spells CASRTGGGTGELFF. CDR3 nucleotide sequence: TGTGCCAGCAGGACAGGGGGCGGAACCGGGGAGCTGTTTTTT. Combining the CDR3 with reference TRBV28 and TRBJ2-2 gives the whole variable domain DVKVTQSSRYLVKRTGEKVFLECVQDMDHENMFWYRQDPGLGLRLIYFSYDVKMKEKGDIPEGYSVSREKKERFSLILESASTNQTSMYLCASRTGGGTGELFFGEGSRLTVL.

The table lists this clonotype with many counts. The V call is TRBV7-3, the J call TRBJ2-1; 10 nucleotides line up with TRBD2. After removal of 2 bases from V and 9 bases from J, the junction contained 7 bases not matched to a gene. The CDR3 contains 15 residues. The germline gives CDR1 SGHTA, CDR2 FQGTGA. DNA for the CDR3: TGTGCCAGCAGCTTACGAGCGGGGGGGCCCGGTGAGCAGTTCTTC. This encodes CASSLRAGGPGEQFF.